This T cell receptor (beta chain) was recorded in a study of long-term antiretroviral therapy in people with HIV. Roughly 0.85-11 million cryopreserved PBMC were held in samples before DNA extraction. Germline V lookup: CDR1 SGHNT, CDR2 YYREEE (reference sequence). This CDR3 has 16 amino acids. V trimming: 4 bases; J trimming: 7 bases; junction bases outside the gene matches: 10. This clone was observed once. Its specificity is unknown. Study-wide results and limits: From about 2003 to 2018, blood was obtained, possibly while participants received older ART regimens. The clones with expansion before ART were dominant in the repertoire at all time points.

The libraries were made with immunoSEQ v3.0 at survey level. Here immunoSEQ multiplex PCR was the method, and the copy in TCRdb shows in-frame clones only, minus some. Of roughly 17,000 clones detected, around nine tenths appear once; the ten largest clones hold 8% to 9%. V gene TRBV5-4 combines with J gene TRBJ1-4, with 10 positions matching TRBD1. This specimen was unsorted PBMCs, taken 0.3 years after starting antiretroviral therapy. The TCR was taken from a man in his fifties or sixties with HIV. The CDR3 is CASSQTGGGLSEKLFF. As DNA, the CDR3 is TGTGCCAGCAGCCAGACAGGGGGCGGCCTAAGTGAAAAACTGTTTTTT.